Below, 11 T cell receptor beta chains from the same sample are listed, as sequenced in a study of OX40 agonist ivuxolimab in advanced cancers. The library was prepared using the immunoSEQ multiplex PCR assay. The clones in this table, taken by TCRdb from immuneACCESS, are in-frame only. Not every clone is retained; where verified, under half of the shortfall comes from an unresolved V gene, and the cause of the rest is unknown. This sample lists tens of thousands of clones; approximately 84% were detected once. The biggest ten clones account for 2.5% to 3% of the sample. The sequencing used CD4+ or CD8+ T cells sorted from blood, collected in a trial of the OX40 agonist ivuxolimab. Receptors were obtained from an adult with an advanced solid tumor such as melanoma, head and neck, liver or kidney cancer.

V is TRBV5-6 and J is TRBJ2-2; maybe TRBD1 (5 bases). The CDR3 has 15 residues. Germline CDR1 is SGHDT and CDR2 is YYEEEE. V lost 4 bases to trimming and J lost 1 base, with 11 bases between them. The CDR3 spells CASSPRRVNTGELFF. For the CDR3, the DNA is TGTGCCAGCAGCCCCCGCAGGGTGAACACCGGGGAGCTGTTTTTT. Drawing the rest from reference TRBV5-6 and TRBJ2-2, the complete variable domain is DAGVTQSPTHLIKTRGQQVTLRCSPKSGHDTVSWYQQALGQGPQFIFQYYEEEERQRGNFPDRFSGHQFPNYSSELNVNALLLGDSALYLCASSPRRVNTGELFFGEGSRLTVL.

The CDR3 reads CASSPMVFSGTGANQPQHF. CDR3 nucleotide sequence: TGTGCCAGCTCTCCGATGGTTTTTTCCGGGACAGGGGCCAATCAGCCCCAGCATTTT. V and J are TRBV18 and TRBJ1-5; 10 bases line up with TRBD1. This CDR3 has 19 amino acids. The ends lost 6 bases at V and 3 bases at J; junction bases unmatched: 17. Germline CDR1 is KGHSH and CDR2 is LQKENI.

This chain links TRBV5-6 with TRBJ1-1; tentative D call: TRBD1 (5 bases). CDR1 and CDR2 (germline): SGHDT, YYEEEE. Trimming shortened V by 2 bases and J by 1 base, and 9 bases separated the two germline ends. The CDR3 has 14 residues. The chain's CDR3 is CASSFGGRNTEAFF. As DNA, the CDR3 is TGTGCCAGCAGCTTCGGGGGTAGGAACACTGAAGCTTTCTTT.

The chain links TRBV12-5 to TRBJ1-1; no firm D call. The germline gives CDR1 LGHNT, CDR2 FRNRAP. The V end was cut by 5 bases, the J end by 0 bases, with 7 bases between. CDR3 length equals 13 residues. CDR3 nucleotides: TGTGCTAGTGGTCCACGGATGAACACTGAAGCTTTCTTT. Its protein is CASGPRMNTEAFF.

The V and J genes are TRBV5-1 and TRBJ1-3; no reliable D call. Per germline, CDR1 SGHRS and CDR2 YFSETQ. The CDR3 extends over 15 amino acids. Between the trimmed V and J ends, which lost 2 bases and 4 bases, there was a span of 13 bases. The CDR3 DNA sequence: TGCGCCAGCAGCTTAGACGTTTACGCAGGAAACACCATATATTTT. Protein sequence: CASSLDVYAGNTIYF.

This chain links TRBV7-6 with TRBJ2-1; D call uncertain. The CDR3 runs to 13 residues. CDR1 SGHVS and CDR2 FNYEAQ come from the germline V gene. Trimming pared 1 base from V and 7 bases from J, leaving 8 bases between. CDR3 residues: CASSLEARNEQFF. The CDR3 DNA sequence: TGTGCCAGCAGCTTAGAGGCTAGAAATGAGCAGTTCTTC.

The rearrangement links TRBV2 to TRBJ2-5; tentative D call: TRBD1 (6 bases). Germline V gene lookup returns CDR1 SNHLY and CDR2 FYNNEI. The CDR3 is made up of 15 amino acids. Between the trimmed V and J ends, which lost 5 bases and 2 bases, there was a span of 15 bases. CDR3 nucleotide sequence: TGTGCCAGCAGTATGATGACAGGTTTTCAAGAGACCCAGTACTTC. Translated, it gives CASSMMTGFQETQYF.

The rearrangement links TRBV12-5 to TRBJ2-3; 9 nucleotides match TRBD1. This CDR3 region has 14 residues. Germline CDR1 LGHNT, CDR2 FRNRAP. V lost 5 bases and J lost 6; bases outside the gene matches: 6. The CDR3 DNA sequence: TGTGCTAGTGGTAAGGGACAGGGTACCGATACGCAGTATTTT. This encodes CASGKGQGTDTQYF.

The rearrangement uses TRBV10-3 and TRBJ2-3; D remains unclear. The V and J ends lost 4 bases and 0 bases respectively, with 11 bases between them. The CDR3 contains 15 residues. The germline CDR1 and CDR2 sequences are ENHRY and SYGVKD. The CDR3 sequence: CAISVSSVSTDTQYF. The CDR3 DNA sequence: TGTGCCATCAGTGTGAGCTCGGTGAGCACAGATACGCAGTATTTT.

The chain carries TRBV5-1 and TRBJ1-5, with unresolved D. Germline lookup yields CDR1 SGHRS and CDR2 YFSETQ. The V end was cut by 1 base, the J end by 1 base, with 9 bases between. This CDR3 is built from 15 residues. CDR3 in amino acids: CASSLPQVSNQPQHF. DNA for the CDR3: TGCGCCAGCAGCTTGCCTCAGGTGAGCAATCAGCCCCAGCATTTT.

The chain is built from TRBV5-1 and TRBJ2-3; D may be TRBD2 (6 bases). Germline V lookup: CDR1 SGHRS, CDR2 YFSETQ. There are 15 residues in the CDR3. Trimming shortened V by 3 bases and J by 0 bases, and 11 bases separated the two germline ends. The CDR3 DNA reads TGCGCCAGCAGCTGGACTACCTCTAGCACAGATACGCAGTATTTT. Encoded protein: CASSWTTSSTDTQYF. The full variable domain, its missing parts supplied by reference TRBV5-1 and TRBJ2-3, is KAGVTQTPRYLIKTRGQQVTLSCSPISGHRSVSWYQQTPGQGLQFLFEYFSETQRNKGNFPGRFSGRQFSNSRSEMNVSTLELGDSALYLCASSWTTSSTDTQYFGPGTRLTVL.